The clone carrying this T cell receptor beta chain was counted only a few times. MiXCR, applied by TCRdb to the RT-PCR reads, yields one record per CDR3 protein. The repertoire holds about 680,000 distinct CDR3 sequences, with 14% as singletons. Germline assignment: CDR1 SGDLS and CDR2 YYNGEE. V gave up 0 bases and J gave up 2 bases; unmatched junction bases: 3. This CDR3 contains 15 residues. This chain uses TRBV9 with TRBJ2-7, with TRBD2 matching 9 bases. This TCR came from a female donor in good health, serving as a healthy control. Sequencing was done on a sample of memory CD4+ T cells from blood. As DNA, the CDR3 is TGTGCCAGCAGCGTAGCTCCTAGCGGGGCCTACGAGCAGTACTTC. As protein: CASSVAPSGAYEQYF. Looking up the rest from reference TRBV9 and TRBJ2-7 gives the full variable domain: DSGVTQTPKHLITATGQRVTLRCSPRSGDLSVYWYQQSLDQGLQFLIQYYNGEERAKGNILERFSAQQFPDLHSELNLSSLELGDSALYFCASSVAPSGAYEQYFGPGTRLTVT.